These T cell receptor beta chains were read from a single sample in a study of T cell repertoires in cytomegalovirus infection. Each CDR3 protein is one row after TCRdb ran MiXCR on the reads. The sample has hundreds of thousands of distinct CDR3 sequences; roughly a quarter are singletons. Sequenced: CD8+ T cells from PBMCs. These receptors were collected from a human donor in good health (CMV status not recorded). Some clones in this sample may be carry-over from other donors' samples. The CDR3 runs from the conserved cysteine through the conserved F or W. Fields, in order: CDR3 length, V gene, clone size, J gene, D gene, CDR3 protein, CDR3 DNA. The D gene is left open where the match is weak. The size entry is marked missing in some rows and otherwise reads once, few, many or a size class.

CDR3 length: 14; V gene: TRBV13; clone size: -; J gene: TRBJ1-4; D gene: TRBD1; CDR3 protein: CASSYRDRNEKLFF; CDR3 DNA: TGTGCCAGCAGCTACAGGGACAGGAATGAAAAACTGTTTTTT
CDR3 length: 16; V gene: TRBV5-1; clone size: few; J gene: TRBJ2-3; D gene: TRBD1; CDR3 protein: CASSPGWTGGTDTQYF; CDR3 DNA: TGCGCCAGCAGCCCCGGGTGGACAGGGGGCACAGATACGCAGTATTTT
CDR3 length: 18; V gene: TRBV5-5; clone size: -; J gene: TRBJ1-5; D gene: -; CDR3 protein: CASSLAGAGSGVGQPQHF; CDR3 DNA: TGTGCCAGCAGCTTGGCCGGGGCGGGATCCGGGGTAGGTCAGCCCCAGCATTTT
CDR3 length: 12; V gene: TRBV20-1; clone size: -; J gene: TRBJ1-1; D gene: -; CDR3 protein: CSGFETNTEAFF; CDR3 DNA: TGCAGTGGCTTTGAGACGAACACTGAAGCTTTCTTT
CDR3 length: 17; V gene: TRBV9; clone size: once; J gene: TRBJ2-2; D gene: TRBD2; CDR3 protein: CASSVGRAGANTGELFF; CDR3 DNA: TGTGCCAGCAGCGTAGGGAGGGCGGGGGCGAACACCGGGGAGCTGTTTTTT
CDR3 length: 12; V gene: TRBV14; clone size: -; J gene: TRBJ1-5; D gene: -; CDR3 protein: CASSQGSEPQHF; CDR3 DNA: TGTGCCAGCAGCCAGGGATCGGAGCCCCAGCATTTT
CDR3 length: 15; V gene: TRBV19; clone size: many; J gene: TRBJ2-7; D gene: -; CDR3 protein: CASSMGVVGDYEQYF; CDR3 DNA: TGTGCCAGTAGTATGGGAGTAGTCGGGGACTACGAGCAGTACTTC
CDR3 length: 15; V gene: TRBV12-5; clone size: -; J gene: TRBJ2-2; D gene: -; CDR3 protein: CASGLGSANTGELFF; CDR3 DNA: TGTGCTAGTGGTTTGGGGTCAGCGAACACCGGGGAGCTGTTTTTT
CDR3 length: 15; V gene: TRBV14; clone size: -; J gene: TRBJ2-1; D gene: -; CDR3 protein: CASSQARGQYDEQFF; CDR3 DNA: TGTGCCAGCAGCCAAGCACGGGGGCAGTACGATGAGCAGTTCTTC
CDR3 length: 11; V gene: TRBV7-6; clone size: many; J gene: TRBJ2-2; D gene: -; CDR3 protein: CASKTTGELFF; CDR3 DNA: TGTGCCAGCAAGACGACCGGGGAGCTGTTTTTT
CDR3 length: 13; V gene: TRBV7-3; clone size: -; J gene: TRBJ2-1; D gene: -; CDR3 protein: CASSFVPGNEQFF; CDR3 DNA: TGTGCCAGCAGCTTCGTTCCGGGGAATGAGCAGTTCTTC
CDR3 length: 16; V gene: TRBV28; clone size: few; J gene: TRBJ2-3; D gene: -; CDR3 protein: CASSLRGGSGTDTQYF; CDR3 DNA: TGTGCCAGCAGTTTAAGGGGCGGGTCTGGGACAGATACGCAGTATTTT
CDR3 length: 13; V gene: TRBV11-1; clone size: -; J gene: TRBJ2-1; D gene: -; CDR3 protein: CVSSPIGSNEQFF; CDR3 DNA: TGTGTCAGCAGCCCCATTGGGAGCAATGAGCAGTTCTTC
CDR3 length: 14; V gene: TRBV7-2; clone size: many; J gene: TRBJ2-7; D gene: TRBD1; CDR3 protein: CASSFLTGGNEQYF; CDR3 DNA: TGTGCCAGCAGCTTCCTGACAGGGGGTAACGAGCAGTACTTC
CDR3 length: 16; V gene: TRBV6-2/TRBV6-3; clone size: few; J gene: TRBJ2-3; D gene: -; CDR3 protein: CASSVEAGDITDTQYF; CDR3 DNA: TGTGCCAGCAGTGTAGAGGCGGGTGATATCACAGATACGCAGTATTTT
CDR3 length: 19; V gene: TRBV4-1; clone size: few; J gene: TRBJ2-3; D gene: TRBD2; CDR3 protein: CASSISPLAGGNGTDTQYF; CDR3 DNA: TGCGCCAGCAGCATTAGTCCGCTAGCGGGGGGCAACGGCACAGATACGCAGTATTTT